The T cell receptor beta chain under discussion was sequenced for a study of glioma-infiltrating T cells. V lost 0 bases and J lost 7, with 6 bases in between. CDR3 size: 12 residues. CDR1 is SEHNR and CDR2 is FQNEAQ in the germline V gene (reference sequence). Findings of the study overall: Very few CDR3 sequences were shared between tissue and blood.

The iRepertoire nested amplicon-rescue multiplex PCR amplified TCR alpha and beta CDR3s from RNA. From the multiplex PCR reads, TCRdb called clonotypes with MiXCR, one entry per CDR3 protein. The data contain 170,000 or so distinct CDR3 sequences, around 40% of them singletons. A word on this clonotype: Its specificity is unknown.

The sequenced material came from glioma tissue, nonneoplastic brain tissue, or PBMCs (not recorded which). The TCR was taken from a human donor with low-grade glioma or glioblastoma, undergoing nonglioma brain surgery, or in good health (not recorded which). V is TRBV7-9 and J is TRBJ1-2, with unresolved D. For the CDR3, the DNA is TGTGCCAGCAGCTTAGCCGGGCTTGGCTACACCTTC. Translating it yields CASSLAGLGYTF.